A selection of T cell receptor beta chains follows, all from one sample in a study of T cell responses to AZD1222 COVID-19 vaccine. The table came from immunoSEQ multiplex PCR; TCRdb's copy has only in-frame clones and leaves some out. The top ten hold around 13% of the sample, which has around 58,000 clones, more than 80% seen once. Sample: peripheral blood, taken 28 days after the second AZD1222 dose. The source of these receptors is an adult who received the AZD1222 COVID-19 vaccine. Each CDR3 is given with its conserved first and last residue. Each record gives: D gene, V gene, J gene, clone size, CDR3 DNA, CDR3 protein. The D gene is left open where the match is weak. Only some rows state a clone size, as once, few, many or a class for expanded clones.

-	TRBV19	TRBJ1-4	-	TGTGCCAGTAGTTCCACAACTAATGAAAAACTGTTTTTT	CASSSTTNEKLFF
TRBD2	TRBV11-1	TRBJ2-1	-	TGTGCCAGCAGTTTGACTAGCGGAGGGCACAATGAGCAGTTCTTC	CASSLTSGGHNEQFF
TRBD1	TRBV6-2/TRBV6-3	TRBJ1-5	-	TGTGCCAGCAGCCTGGGGGGACAGGGACAGCCCCAGCATTTT	CASSLGGQGQPQHF
-	TRBV12-3/TRBV12-4	TRBJ2-3	-	TGTGCCAGCAGACCCGACCCTAAAGATACGCAGTATTTT	CASRPDPKDTQYF
TRBD2	TRBV27	TRBJ2-1	-	TGTGCCAGCAGTCTGTATAGCGGGAGCTCCTACAATGAGCAGTTCTTC	CASSLYSGSSYNEQFF
TRBD1	TRBV29-1	TRBJ2-5	few	TGCAGCGTTGGAGGGGGACAGGGGTTAGAGACCCAGTACTTC	CSVGGGQGLETQYF
-	TRBV6-4	TRBJ2-1	-	TGTGCCAGCAGTGAACAGGGAATCTCCTACAATGAGCAGTTCTTC	CASSEQGISYNEQFF
-	TRBV7-2	TRBJ2-2	-	TGTGCCAGCAGCCCGGGGACACTGAACACCGGGGAGCTGTTTTTT	CASSPGTLNTGELFF
-	TRBV7-9	TRBJ1-5	few	TGTGCCAGCAGCTTAGCCGGAGGGGGGCAGCCCCAGCATTTT	CASSLAGGGQPQHF
-	TRBV4-1	TRBJ1-2	-	TGCGCCAGCAGCCAGACTGCGGACACCGTCTATGGCTACACCTTC	CASSQTADTVYGYTF
-	TRBV12-3/TRBV12-4	TRBJ1-2	-	TGTGCCAGCAGTCGACAGCCCAACTATGGCTACACCTTC	CASSRQPNYGYTF
-	TRBV27	TRBJ1-1	-	TGTGCCAGCAGTTTATTTGGGACCCAGAACACTGAAGCTTTCTTT	CASSLFGTQNTEAFF
TRBD2	TRBV7-9	TRBJ2-5	-	TGTGCCAGCAGCCAAGGACTAGCGGTGATAGAGACCCAGTACTTC	CASSQGLAVIETQYF
TRBD1	TRBV5-8	TRBJ1-2	-	TGTGCCAGCAGCCACGGGACAGGGTTTGGGTACACCTTC	CASSHGTGFGYTF
TRBD1	TRBV19	TRBJ1-5	-	TGTGCCAGTAGGCCCTTCACAGGGGGCAAACCCGAGTTCAGCAATCAGCCCCAGCATTTT	CASRPFTGGKPEFSNQPQHF
-	TRBV24-1	TRBJ1-5	once	TGTGCCACCAGCCAGGGGTACAATCAGCCCCAGCATTTT	CATSQGYNQPQHF
-	TRBV28	TRBJ1-2	once	TGTGCCAGCAGCCCCCCGGGGCACTATGGCTACACCTTC	CASSPPGHYGYTF
TRBD1	TRBV24-1	TRBJ2-3	-	TGTGCCACCAGTGAACAGGGGAAAGATACGCAGTATTTT	CATSEQGKDTQYF
-	TRBV30	TRBJ1-1	-	TGTGCCTGGAGTCCGGACGCGAACACTGAAGCTTTCTTT	CAWSPDANTEAFF
TRBD1	TRBV12-3/TRBV12-4	TRBJ1-2	-	TGTGCCAGCAGCGAAGGGACAGGCTATGGCTACACCTTC	CASSEGTGYGYTF
-	TRBV19	TRBJ2-2	-	TGTGCCAGTAGTGCCCAGGGGACCGGGGAGCTGTTTTTT	CASSAQGTGELFF
-	TRBV9	TRBJ2-1	-	TGTGCCAGCAGCGCTGGGGGATGGGGAATCGGCAATGAGCAGTTCTTC	CASSAGGWGIGNEQFF
-	TRBV7-2	TRBJ1-4	-	TGTGCCAGCAGCTTGTCGCACGCAACTAATGAAAAACTGTTTTTT	CASSLSHATNEKLFF
-	TRBV30	TRBJ2-6	-	TGTGCCTGGAGTGCCAGGGGGGACCCCCGCGCGGCTGGGGCCAACGTCCTGACTTTC	CAWSARGDPRAAGANVLTF
TRBD1	TRBV9	TRBJ1-4	-	TGTGCCAGCAGCGAGGGGACAGGGGGCTGGAATGAAAAACTGTTTTTT	CASSEGTGGWNEKLFF
-	TRBV7-9	TRBJ2-5	-	TGTGCCAGCAGCTGGGGGATAGAGACCCAGTACTTC	CASSWGIETQYF
TRBD2	TRBV4-1	TRBJ2-7	-	TGCGCCAGCAGCCATCAAGCGGGGGGCCTCTACGAGCAGTACTTC	CASSHQAGGLYEQYF
TRBD1	TRBV6-4	TRBJ2-2	-	TGTGCCAGTAGGCAACAGGGGACGAACACCGGGGAGCTGTTTTTT	CASRQQGTNTGELFF
-	TRBV7-9	TRBJ2-7	-	TGTGCCAGCAGTTTTCGGGCAGGGGGGGCCTACGAGCAGTACTTC	CASSFRAGGAYEQYF
TRBD2	TRBV11-2	TRBJ2-1	-	TGTGCCAGCAGTCTAGCATTACTAGCGGGAAATGAGCAGTTCTTC	CASSLALLAGNEQFF
TRBD2	TRBV9	TRBJ2-1	once	TGTGCCAGCAGCCCCCGGGCGGGGGCCTACAATGAGCAGTTCTTC	CASSPRAGAYNEQFF
TRBD2	TRBV12-5	TRBJ2-3	-	TGTGCTAGTGGTTTGGGTTCCGGCGGGAGGGCCGCAGATACGCAGTATTTT	CASGLGSGGRAADTQYF
TRBD2	TRBV29-1	TRBJ2-2	-	TGCAGCGTCCCAATAGCGGGAGACGACACCGGGGAGCTGTTTTTT	CSVPIAGDDTGELFF
-	TRBV19	TRBJ2-1	few	TGTGCCAGTAAGGGCCCCATCTCCTACAATGAGCAGTTCTTC	CASKGPISYNEQFF
-	TRBV19	TRBJ1-1	-	TGTGCCAGTAACCCCATTCAGGGAGGTACTGAAGCTTTCTTT	CASNPIQGGTEAFF
-	TRBV7-8	TRBJ2-1	-	TGTGCCAGCGGCGGCGCTCTGGGTTACAATGAGCAGTTCTTC	CASGGALGYNEQFF
-	TRBV27	TRBJ1-2	-	TGTGCCAGCAGTTTCCAGGGAGGGAACTATGGCTACACCTTC	CASSFQGGNYGYTF
-	TRBV30	TRBJ1-5	few	TGTGCCTGGAGCACTAGCAGGGACCAGCCCCAGCATTTT	CAWSTSRDQPQHF
TRBD1	TRBV6-5	TRBJ1-2	-	TGTGCCAGCAGTTACGAGACAGGGCGGGGCTACACCTTC	CASSYETGRGYTF
TRBD2	TRBV18	TRBJ2-1	-	TGTGCCAGCTCACCGTCTAGCGGCACGTTCTTC	CASSPSSGTFF
TRBD1	TRBV5-6	TRBJ1-2	-	TGTGCCAGCAGCTTGGGGACAGGGGGCGTCAACTATGGCTACACCTTC	CASSLGTGGVNYGYTF
-	TRBV7-2	TRBJ1-2	-	TGTGCCAGCAGACGAGTCAACTATGGCTACACCTTC	CASRRVNYGYTF
-	TRBV2	TRBJ1-5	-	TGTGCCAGCAGTGCGTCGGGGGGGCAGCCCCAGCATTTT	CASSASGGQPQHF
-	TRBV29-1	TRBJ2-2	-	TGCAGCGTGCGAAACCCGGGACAGAACACCGGGGAGCTGTTTTTT	CSVRNPGQNTGELFF
-	TRBV9	TRBJ2-1	once	TGTGCCAGCAGCCATTCCGGAGCGGGTAGAACCTACAATGAGCAGTTCTTC	CASSHSGAGRTYNEQFF
TRBD2	TRBV11-2	TRBJ2-7	-	TGTGCCAGCAGCTTATACCAGGCTAGCGGGATGCACGAGCAGTACTTC	CASSLYQASGMHEQYF
TRBD1	TRBV7-9	TRBJ1-2	-	TGTGCCAGCAGCCCACGGACAGGGGGCCATGGCTACACCTTC	CASSPRTGGHGYTF
-	TRBV25-1	TRBJ1-4	-	TGTGCCAGCAGTGAACAGGGACCGCGGCCTAATGAAAAACTGTTTTTT	CASSEQGPRPNEKLFF
TRBD2	TRBV5-5	TRBJ2-1	-	TGTGCCAGCAGCTTGGCCCGGCTAGCGGGAGCGGACAAGCACTACAATGAGCAGTTCTTC	CASSLARLAGADKHYNEQFF
-	TRBV27	TRBJ2-7	-	TGTGCCAGCAGTGTCTTACAGGGTTACGAGCAGTACTTC	CASSVLQGYEQYF
-	TRBV4-1	TRBJ2-7	-	TGCGCCAGCAGCCCACCCACGGCCAGGGTCGAGCAGTACTTC	CASSPPTARVEQYF
-	TRBV14	TRBJ1-4	once	TGTGCCAGCAGCCCACAAGGAAGGGGACGTGAAAAACTGTTTTTT	CASSPQGRGREKLFF
-	TRBV21-1	TRBJ2-3	-	TGTGCCAGCAGCAATAATTCCCCCCCAAGATCTCTAGATACGCAGTATTTT	CASSNNSPPRSLDTQYF
-	TRBV28	TRBJ2-7	-	TGTGCCAGCACCCCCCCCGCCCCCTCCTACGAGCAGTACTTC	CASTPPAPSYEQYF